The 29 T cell receptor beta chains reported below all come from one sample, sequenced in a study of long-term antiretroviral therapy in people with HIV. The authors ran the immunoSEQ assay, v3.0, at survey level. The table came from immunoSEQ multiplex PCR; TCRdb's copy has only in-frame clones and leaves some out. The sample yields about 28,000 clones, more than 75% seen once. The specimen was unsorted PBMCs, collected 2 years after starting antiretroviral therapy. The receptors stem from a man aged 50 to 59 with HIV.

The V gene is TRBV5-1, the J gene TRBJ2-7, with 10 bases fitting TRBD1. Germline-derived CDR1 and CDR2 are SGHRS and YFSETQ. V dropped 4 bases and J dropped 2; count of bases not matched to a gene: 15. The CDR3 length is 18 residues. The CDR3 DNA follows: TGCGCCAGCAGCCGAGGGGGAGGGACAGGGGAAGAGACCTACGAGCAGTACTTC. It codes for CASSRGGGTGEETYEQYF.

The V call is TRBV7-9, the J call TRBJ1-4; 7 bases fit TRBD1. J lost 8 bases, V lost 5 bases, and 14 bases had no gene match. Looked up from germline, CDR1 is SEHNR and CDR2 is FQNEAQ (reference sequence). The CDR3 extends over 16 amino acids. Here the CDR3 DNA reads TGTGCCAGCAGCGTACAGCCCAGGGGGTTTAACGAAAAACTGTTTTTT. Its protein is CASSVQPRGFNEKLFF.

J is TRBJ2-7 and V is TRBV30, with 9 bases that match TRBD1. Germline CDR1 GTSNPN, CDR2 SVGIG (reference sequence). The trim removed 2 bases at V and 2 bases at J, leaving 10 bases unmatched. The CDR3 totals 16 residues. CDR3 sequence reads: CAWSRLKGDRAYEQYF. The CDR3 DNA is TGTGCCTGGAGTCGGCTTAAGGGGGACAGGGCCTACGAGCAGTACTTC. Full variable domain (remainder filled in from reference TRBV30 and TRBJ2-7): SQTIHQWPATLVQPVGSPLSLECTVEGTSNPNLYWYRQAAGRGLQLLFYSVGIGQISSEVPQNLSASRPQDRQFILSSKKLLLSDSGFYLCAWSRLKGDRAYEQYFGPGTRLTVT.

The sample holds a few counts of this clone. The rearrangement uses TRBV11-2 and TRBJ2-7; D call uncertain. V was trimmed by 4 bases and J by 3 bases, leaving 16 bases between them. The CDR3 has 15 residues. Germline V gene sequence: CDR1 SGHAT, CDR2 FQNNGV. The CDR3 DNA reads TGTGCCAGCAGCTCGTTATCCTCCCCAATCTACGAGCAGTACTTC. This codes for CASSSLSSPIYEQYF.

The chain uses TRBV11-2 and TRBJ1-1, with D hard to call. The CDR3 length is 14 residues. The germline gives CDR1 SGHAT, CDR2 FQNNGV. Trimming left V 4 bases short and J 1 base short, with 10 bases between. The CDR3 sequence is CASSYVRPNTEAFF. In nucleotides, the CDR3 is TGTGCCAGCAGCTACGTCAGGCCGAACACTGAAGCTTTCTTT.

The chain links TRBV21-1 to TRBJ2-7; TRBD1 reflects the table's D call only, with no check against the DNA. TRBV21-1 counts as a pseudogene. This CDR3 contains 18 residues. The CDR3 DNA is TGTGCCAGCAGCAAAGAGGGAAGCTTCAGACAGGTCCCTTACGAGCAGTACTTC. This codes for CASSKEGSFRQVPYEQYF.

The chain combines TRBV11-3 with TRBJ1-5; perhaps TRBD1 as D (6 bases). There are 15 residues in the CDR3. Trimming took off 5 bases at V and 1 base at J, with 12 bases between the two ends. Germline V gene lookup returns CDR1 SGHNT and CDR2 YENEEA. The CDR3 DNA sequence: TGTGCCAGCAGCCCGACAGGAAGAAGCAATCAGCCCCAGCATTTT. Translated, it gives CASSPTGRSNQPQHF.

The rearrangement links TRBV7-2 to TRBJ2-1, with 7 bases aligning to TRBD1. The J segment lost 7 bases and the V segment lost 0 bases, leaving 6 bases of the junction unmatched. The CDR3 runs 15 residues. Germline V lookup: CDR1 SGHTA, CDR2 FQGNSA. The CDR3 coding sequence is TGTGCCAGCAGCTTAGCAGGCAGGGGGTTGAATGAGCAGTTCTTC. Its translation: CASSLAGRGLNEQFF. The whole variable domain, remainder taken from reference TRBV7-2 and TRBJ2-1, is GAGVSQSPSNKVTEKGKDVELRCDPISGHTALYWYRQSLGQGLEFLIYFQGNSAPDKSGLPSDRFSAERTGGSVSTLTIQRTQQEDSAVYLCASSLAGRGLNEQFFGPGTRLTVL.

The chain couples TRBV5-4 to TRBJ2-2; no clear D. Germline V gives CDR1 SGHNT, CDR2 YYREEE (reference sequence). This CDR3 has 15 amino acids. The V end lost 1 base, the J end lost 0 bases, and 7 bases lay between the germline ends. This CDR3 is CASSLRYSNTGELFF. In DNA, the CDR3 is TGTGCCAGCAGCTTGAGGTACTCGAACACCGGGGAGCTGTTTTTT.

This clone appeared once. The chain employs TRBV7-8 and TRBJ2-3, with 8 bases that match TRBD1. The CDR3 is 14 residues long. Germline values: CDR1 SGHVS, CDR2 FQNEAQ. V lost 2 bases, J lost 9 bases, and 7 bases stayed unmatched. Here the CDR3 reads CASSLQDRARTQYF. CDR3 sequence (DNA): TGTGCCAGCAGCTTACAGGACAGGGCACGAACGCAGTATTTT. The full variable domain, completed using reference TRBV7-8 and TRBJ2-3, is GAGVSQSPRYKVAKRGQDVALRCDPISGHVSLFWYQQALGQGPEFLTYFQNEAQLDKSGLPSDRFFAERPEGSVSTLKIQRTQQEDSAVYLCASSLQDRARTQYFGPGTRLTVL.

This chain uses TRBV15 with TRBJ1-3, with D unclear. The V end lost 0 bases, the J end lost 0 bases, and 15 bases lay between the germline ends. The V gene's germline CDR1 is LNHNV and CDR2 YYDKDF (reference sequence). The CDR3 length is 18 residues. The CDR3 spells CATSRDRRLFSSGNTIYF. CDR3 in DNA: TGTGCCACCAGCAGAGATCGACGGCTATTCTCCTCTGGAAACACCATATATTTT.

The V call is TRBV7-9, the J call TRBJ2-3, with a possible D match to TRBD2 (6 bases). CDR1 is SEHNR and CDR2 is FQNEAQ in the germline V gene (reference sequence). With 1 base removed from V and 6 bases from J, the gap between germline ends came to 11 bases. The CDR3 length is 14 residues. The CDR3 DNA sequence: TGTGCCAGCAGCTTAGGACTAGTCGTGGATACGCAGTATTTT. It specifies CASSLGLVVDTQYF.

J is TRBJ2-1 and V is TRBV28; 8 nucleotides agree with TRBD1. This CDR3 is built from 15 residues. The junction had 11 bases not matched to a gene; V was cut back by 3 bases and J by 10 bases. In germline, CDR1 is MDHEN, CDR2 SYDVKM. The CDR3 region has the DNA TGTGCCAGCAGTTTTCCAGACAGGGGAGGATTCGAGCAGTTCTTC. Its protein is CASSFPDRGGFEQFF. The variable domain in full, completed from reference TRBV28 and TRBJ2-1, reads DVKVTQSSRYLVKRTGEKVFLECVQDMDHENMFWYRQDPGLGLRLIYFSYDVKMKEKGDIPEGYSVSREKKERFSLILESASTNQTSMYLCASSFPDRGGFEQFFGPGTRLTVL.

The chain uses TRBV4-1 and TRBJ2-5; 12 nucleotides line up with TRBD2. Trimming removed 0 bases from V and 5 bases from J; junction bases left unmatched: 4. CDR1 MGHRA and CDR2 YSYEKL come from the germline V gene. The CDR3 covers 16 residues. The CDR3 nucleotides are TGCGCCAGCAGCCAAGATGGACTAGCGGGACAGGAGACCCAGTACTTC. Amino acid sequence: CASSQDGLAGQETQYF.

This clone was observed a handful of times. CDR3 sequence (DNA): TGTGCCAGCAGAGATCAGGACAGGGGTGCTTACGAGCAGTACTTC. Protein product: CASRDQDRGAYEQYF. The chain is built from TRBV6-6 and TRBJ2-7; 9 bases agree with TRBD1. Germline values: CDR1 MNHNY, CDR2 SVGAGI (reference sequence). CDR3 length equals 15 residues. The ends lost 6 bases at V and 4 bases at J; junction bases unmatched: 10.

The rearrangement joins TRBV15 to TRBJ2-7, with D unresolved. This CDR3 is 14 amino acids long. Germline CDR1 LNHNV, CDR2 YYDKDF (reference sequence). The V end lost 0 bases, the J end lost 7 bases, and 13 bases lay between the germline ends. CDR3 nucleotides: TGTGCCACCAGCAGAGATCCGGTGGACGGAGAGCAGTACTTC. Translated: CATSRDPVDGEQYF.

The chain combines TRBV9 with TRBJ1-5, with D perhaps TRBD1 (5 bases). CDR1 and CDR2 (germline): SGDLS, YYNGEE. Trimming cost V 0 bases and J 5 bases, with 12 bases left between them. The CDR3 has 15 amino acids. In nucleotides, the CDR3 is TGTGCCAGCAGCGTAGGAGGGACTCCCTATCAGCCCCAGCATTTT. The encoded protein is CASSVGGTPYQPQHF.

V usage is TRBV30 and J usage is TRBJ2-3; D could derive from TRBD1 or TRBD2 (5 bases each). The ends were cut back, 4 bases at V and 5 bases at J, with 19 bases in the middle. Germline V gene lookup returns CDR1 GTSNPN and CDR2 SVGIG (reference sequence). The CDR3 covers 15 residues. CDR3 in DNA: TGTGCCTGGACCCTTGGGACGGGGAGAGGAGATACGCAGTATTTT. Protein product: CAWTLGTGRGDTQYF.

The chain links TRBV29-1 to TRBJ1-5; 7 bases are shared with TRBD1. Losses at the gene ends were 6 bases for V and 4 bases for J; bases not matched to a gene: 9. Germline CDR1 reads SQVTM; CDR2 reads ANQGSEA. The length of the CDR3 is 14 residues. The CDR3 here is CSVGDSGSNQPQHF. DNA of the CDR3: TGCAGCGTCGGGGACAGCGGGTCGAATCAGCCCCAGCATTTT.

This chain uses TRBV6-1 with TRBJ1-1; D possibly corresponds to TRBD1 (5 bases). V was clipped by 2 bases and J by 0 bases, with 10 bases between them. The CDR3 runs 15 residues. Looked up from germline, CDR1 is MNHNS and CDR2 is SASEGT. The CDR3 nucleotides read TGTGCCAGCAGTGAATGGGGCAGGGTGAACACTGAAGCTTTCTTT. It specifies CASSEWGRVNTEAFF.

This chain uses TRBV28 with TRBJ1-1; D uncertain. Trimming shortened V by 5 bases and J by 1 base, and 17 bases separated the two germline ends. Per germline, CDR1 MDHEN and CDR2 SYDVKM. This CDR3 is 16 amino acids long. The CDR3 DNA reads as TGTGCCAGCAGTCCTCTCCCCGGAGAGGGGAACACTGAAGCTTTCTTT. This codes for CASSPLPGEGNTEAFF.

V and J are TRBV29-1 and TRBJ1-2; perhaps TRBD1 as D (5 bases). Germline CDR1 SQVTM, CDR2 ANQGSEA. Trimming pared 0 bases from V and 4 bases from J, leaving 12 bases between. The CDR3 is 14 residues long. The CDR3 spells CSVEDSGRAYGYTF. CDR3 DNA sequence: TGCAGCGTTGAAGATTCAGGCAGGGCCTATGGCTACACCTTC. Complete variable domain (other parts from reference TRBV29-1 and TRBJ1-2): SAVISQKPSRDICQRGTSLTIQCQVDSQVTMMFWYRQQPGQSLTLIATANQGSEATYESGFVIDKFPISRPNLTFSTLTVSNMSPEDSSIYLCSVEDSGRAYGYTFGSGTRLTVV.

V usage is TRBV5-4 and J usage is TRBJ1-5, with D hard to call. V gave up 0 bases and J gave up 2 bases, with 9 bases separating them. Germline V gives CDR1 SGHNT, CDR2 YYREEE (reference sequence). The CDR3 has 15 amino acids. As DNA, the CDR3 is TGTGCCAGCAGCTTGGGGGGAGAGGGCAATCAGCCCCAGCATTTT. Translated, it gives CASSLGGEGNQPQHF.

This clone was counted once. The J gene is TRBJ1-2, the V gene TRBV7-2; TRBD1 might be the D (5 bases). The CDR3 sequence is 14 residues long. Per the germline V gene, CDR1 is SGHTA and CDR2 is FQGNSA. Trimming left V 3 bases short and J 1 base short, with 9 bases between. The CDR3 spells CASSFPQVNYGYTF. CDR3 in DNA: TGTGCCAGCAGCTTCCCACAGGTTAACTATGGCTACACCTTC.

The chain carries TRBV11-2 and TRBJ1-1, with D unclear. The germline V gene encodes CDR1 SGHAT and CDR2 FQNNGV. Trimming cost V 3 bases and J 2 bases, with 7 bases left between them. The CDR3 covers 13 residues. The CDR3, as DNA: TGTGCCAGCAGCTTGTTGCCCAACACTGAAGCTTTCTTT. Protein product: CASSLLPNTEAFF.

V gene TRBV7-2 combines with J gene TRBJ2-7; the match to TRBD2 covers 7 bases. The CDR3 has 15 residues. V shed 5 bases and J 2 bases; nucleotides not matched to a gene: 9. Germline V CDR1 and CDR2: SGHTA, FQGNSA. In nucleotides, the CDR3 is TGTGCCAGCAGCCTCGTCCGGGACTACACCTACGAGCAGTACTTC. This sequence encodes CASSLVRDYTYEQYF.

The J gene is TRBJ2-1, the V gene TRBV5-4; the D gene is possibly TRBD2 (6 bases). Germline CDR1 is SGHNT and CDR2 is YYREEE (reference sequence). The CDR3 covers 17 residues. V was cut by 4 bases and J by 6 bases, with 23 bases left in between. The CDR3 sequence is CASSPEGAGRGVNEQFF. The CDR3 nucleotides are TGTGCCAGCAGCCCTGAGGGCGCGGGCCGCGGGGTCAATGAGCAGTTCTTC.

This sequence joins TRBV27 and TRBJ1-1; 7 bases are a match to TRBD1. Trimming at V came to 2 bases and at J to 0 bases, leaving 3 bases not matched to a gene. The germline gives CDR1 MNHEY, CDR2 SMNVEV (reference sequence). The CDR3 runs to 15 residues. The CDR3 loop is CASSLAGGMNTEAFF. The CDR3 coding sequence is TGTGCCAGCAGTTTAGCAGGGGGGATGAACACTGAAGCTTTCTTT.

This chain links TRBV6-5 with TRBJ2-7; D is ambiguous. This CDR3 region has 14 residues. CDR1 is MNHEY and CDR2 is SVGAGI in the germline V gene. Trimming took off 0 bases at V and 0 bases at J, with 6 bases between the two ends. CDR3 region: CASSYSGGSYEQYF. CDR3 DNA sequence: TGTGCCAGCAGTTACTCGGGCGGCTCCTACGAGCAGTACTTC.